A selection of T cell receptor beta chains follows, all from one sample in a study of blood T cells in healthy people across ages. From the 5' RACE reads, TCRdb called clonotypes with MiXCR, one entry per CDR3 protein. The repertoire holds about 620,000 distinct CDR3 sequences, with over 40% as singletons. Sequencing was done on a sample of blood. Source of these receptors: a woman of 80 years or more in good health. Both conserved end residues are part of each CDR3. A row's size may be missing; if present it is once, few, many or a size class.

>few|TRBV6-5|13
CASSLLVNTEAFF
>.|TRBV2|17
CASSFYTAPFSMEGYTF
>many|TRBV27|14
CASSPGTDQETQYF
>.|TRBV5-1|15
CASGSTGTQNTEAFF
>many|TRBV5-1|19
CASSTIGTSGGSSYNEQFF
>once|TRBV20-1|14
CSARGHSSYNEQFF
>.|TRBV10-3|13
CAIRETQDQPQHF
>.|TRBV29-1|12
CSALTGAYEQYF
>many|TRBV5-1|11
CASRGEDTQYF
>.|TRBV12-3/TRBV12-4|16
CASTRWTTDPGNTIYF
>few|TRBV7-3|17
CASSSLGSLDTYNEQFF
>few|TRBV21-1|14
CASSKDTDTGELFF
>.|TRBV3-1|15
CASSPDRDGGETQYF
>many|TRBV28|15
CASSSGQASSYEQYF
>few|TRBV7-9|15
CASSEGLSGPYGYTF
>.|TRBV12-3/TRBV12-4|16
CASRGPEQGHTGELFF
>many|TRBV20-1|15
CSAPSGGIGTDTQYF
>once|TRBV29-1|11
CSVVEDTEAFF
>.|TRBV15|15
CATSRGVGSNYGYTF
>.|TRBV5-5|15
CASRFTNRGIYGYTF
>once|TRBV30|12
CAWSRQGETQYF
>.|TRBV2|13
CASSTGEVDEQFF
>few|TRBV7-8|12
CASTGLADTQYF
>.|TRBV27|14
CASSYWLARNEQFF
>.|TRBV3-1|15
CASSQQPSSYNEQFF
>.|TRBV15|14
CATSVGTSRTEAFF
>.|TRBV7-2|16
CANSLAGQGTNYEQYF
>many|TRBV6-6|17
CASSYTLLAGMTDTQYF
>few|TRBV27|16
CASIRTGPYSNQPQHF
>.|TRBV27|17
CASSWASGGNPSYEQYF
>many|TRBV7-2|16
CASSLGGASSYNEQFF
>.|TRBV28|11
CASSLAYKQYF
>many|TRBV9|17
CASSGEASGSPFYEQYF
>.|TRBV5-1|17
CASSRGLAGASYNEQFF
>many|TRBV28|15
CASKEGRRSTDTQYF
>.|TRBV29-1|12
CSVGQTQETQYF
>.|TRBV12-3/TRBV12-4|15
CASSLTGGVQETQYF
>.|TRBV28|15
CASSPGRAGEETQYF
>few|TRBV29-1|13
CSVARTRQDTQYF
>.|TRBV6-5|15
CASTFDRINTGELFF
>.|TRBV6-6|14
CASCEQGSNQPQHF
>many|TRBV29-1|12
CSVARDGNIQYF
>few|TRBV3-1|16
CASSQDGASGYNEQFF
>many|TRBV3-1|15
CASTPVGSSYNEQFF
>.|TRBV9|17
CASSVDPTSEGANEQFF